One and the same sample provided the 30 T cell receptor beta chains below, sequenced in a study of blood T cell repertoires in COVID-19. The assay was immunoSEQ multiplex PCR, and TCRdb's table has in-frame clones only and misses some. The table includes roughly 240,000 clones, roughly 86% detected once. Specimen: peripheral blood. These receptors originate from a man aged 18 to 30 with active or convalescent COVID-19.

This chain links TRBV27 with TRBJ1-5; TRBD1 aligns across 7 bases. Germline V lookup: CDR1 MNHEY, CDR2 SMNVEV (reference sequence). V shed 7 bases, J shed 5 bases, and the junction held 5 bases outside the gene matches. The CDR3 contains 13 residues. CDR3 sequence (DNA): TGTGCCAGCACCACGACAGGGCATCAGCCCCAGCATTTT. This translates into CASTTTGHQPQHF.

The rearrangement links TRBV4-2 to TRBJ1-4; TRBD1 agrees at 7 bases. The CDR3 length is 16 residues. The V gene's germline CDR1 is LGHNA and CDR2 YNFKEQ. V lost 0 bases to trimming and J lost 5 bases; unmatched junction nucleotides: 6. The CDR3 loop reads CASSQDPAGGNEKLFF. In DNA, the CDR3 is TGTGCCAGCAGCCAAGATCCAGCAGGGGGAAATGAAAAACTGTTTTTT.

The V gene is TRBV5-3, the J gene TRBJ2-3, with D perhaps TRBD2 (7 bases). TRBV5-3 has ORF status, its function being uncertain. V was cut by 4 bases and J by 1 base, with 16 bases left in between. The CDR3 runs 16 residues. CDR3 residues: CARSTYRGAGTDTQYF. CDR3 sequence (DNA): TGTGCCAGAAGCACCTACCGGGGGGCCGGCACAGATACGCAGTATTTT.

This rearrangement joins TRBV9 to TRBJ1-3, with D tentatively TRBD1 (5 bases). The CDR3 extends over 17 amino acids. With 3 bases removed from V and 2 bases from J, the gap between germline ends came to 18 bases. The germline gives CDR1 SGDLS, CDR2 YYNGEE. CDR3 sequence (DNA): TGTGCCAGCAGCGCCAACCCTTCAGGGCCGCCTGGAAACACCATATATTTT. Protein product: CASSANPSGPPGNTIYF.

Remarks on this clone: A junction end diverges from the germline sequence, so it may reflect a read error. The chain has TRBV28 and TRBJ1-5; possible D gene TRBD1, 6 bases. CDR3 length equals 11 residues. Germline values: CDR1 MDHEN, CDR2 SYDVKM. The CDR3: CASSSDSKRNF. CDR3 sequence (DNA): TGTGCCAGCAGTTCGGACAGTAAGCGGAATTTT. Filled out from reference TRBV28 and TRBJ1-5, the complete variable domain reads DVKVTQSSRYLVKRTGEKVFLECVQDMDHENMFWYRQDPGLGLRLIYFSYDVKMKEKGDIPEGYSVSREKKERFSLILESASTNQTSMYLCASSSDSKRNFGDGTRLSIL.

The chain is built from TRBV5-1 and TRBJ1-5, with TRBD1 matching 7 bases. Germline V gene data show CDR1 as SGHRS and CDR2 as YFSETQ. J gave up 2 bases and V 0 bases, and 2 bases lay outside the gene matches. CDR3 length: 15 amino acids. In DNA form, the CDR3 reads TGCGCCAGCAGCTTGGCCGGGACAGGCAATCAGCCCCAGCATTTT. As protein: CASSLAGTGNQPQHF.

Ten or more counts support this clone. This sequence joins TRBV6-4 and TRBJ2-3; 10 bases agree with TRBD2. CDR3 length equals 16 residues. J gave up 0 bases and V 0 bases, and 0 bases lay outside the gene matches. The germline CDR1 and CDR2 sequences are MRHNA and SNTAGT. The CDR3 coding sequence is TGTGCCAGCAGTGACTCGACTAGCGGGAGCACAGATACGCAGTATTTT. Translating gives CASSDSTSGSTDTQYF.

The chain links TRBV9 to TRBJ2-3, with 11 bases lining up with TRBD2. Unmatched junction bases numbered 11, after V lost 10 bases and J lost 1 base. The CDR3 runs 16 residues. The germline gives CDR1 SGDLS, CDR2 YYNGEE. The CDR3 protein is CAPRVAGGGGTDTQYF. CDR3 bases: TGTGCCCCCCGCGTAGCGGGGGGGGGAGGCACAGATACGCAGTATTTT.

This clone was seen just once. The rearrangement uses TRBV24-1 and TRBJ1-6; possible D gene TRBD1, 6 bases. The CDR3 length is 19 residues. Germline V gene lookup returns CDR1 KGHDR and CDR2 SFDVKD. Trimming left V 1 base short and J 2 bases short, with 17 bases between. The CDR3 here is CATSDLLGQGHTYNSPLHF. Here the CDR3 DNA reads TGTGCCACCAGTGATTTACTGGGACAAGGGCACACCTATAATTCACCCCTCCACTTT.

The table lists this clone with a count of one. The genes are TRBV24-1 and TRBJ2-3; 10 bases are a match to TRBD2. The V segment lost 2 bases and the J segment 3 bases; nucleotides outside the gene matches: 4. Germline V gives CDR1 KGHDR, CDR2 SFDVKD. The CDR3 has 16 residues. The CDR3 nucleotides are TGTGCCACCAGTGATTATACTAGCGGGATGACAGATACGCAGTATTTT. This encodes CATSDYTSGMTDTQYF.

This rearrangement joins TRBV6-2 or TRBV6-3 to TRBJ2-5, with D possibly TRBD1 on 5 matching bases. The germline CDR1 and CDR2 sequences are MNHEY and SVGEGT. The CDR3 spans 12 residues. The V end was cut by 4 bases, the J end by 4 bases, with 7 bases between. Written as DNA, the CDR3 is TGTGCCAGCAGTTCAGGGCCAGAGACCCAGTACTTC. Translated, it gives CASSSGPETQYF.

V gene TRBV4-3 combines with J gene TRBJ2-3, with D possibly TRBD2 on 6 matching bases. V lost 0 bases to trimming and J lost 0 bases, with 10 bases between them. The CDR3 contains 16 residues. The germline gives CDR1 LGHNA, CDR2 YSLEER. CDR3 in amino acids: CASSQDWSGSTDTQYF. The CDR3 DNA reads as TGCGCCAGCAGCCAAGATTGGAGCGGGAGCACAGATACGCAGTATTTT.

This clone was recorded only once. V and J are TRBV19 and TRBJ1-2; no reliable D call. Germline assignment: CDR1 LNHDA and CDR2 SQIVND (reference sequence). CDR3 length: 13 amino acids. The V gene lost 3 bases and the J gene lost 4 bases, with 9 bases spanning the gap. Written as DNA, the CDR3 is TGTGCCAGTAGTATGGGGAGTCCCTATGGCTACACCTTC. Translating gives CASSMGSPYGYTF.

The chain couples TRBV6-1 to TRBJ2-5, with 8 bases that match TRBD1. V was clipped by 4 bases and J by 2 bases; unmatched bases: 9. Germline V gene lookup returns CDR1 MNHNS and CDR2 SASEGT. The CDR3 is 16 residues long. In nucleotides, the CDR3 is TGTGCCAGCAGTGGGTTCGGACAGGGTCGGCAAGAGACCCAGTACTTC. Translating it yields CASSGFGQGRQETQYF.

The CDR3 DNA is TGTGCCAGCAGCCGAAACGGGGGGGCCGGCAATGAGCAGTTCTTC. Translation: CASSRNGGAGNEQFF. The chain uses TRBV11-3 and TRBJ2-1; 8 positions match TRBD2. The CDR3 sequence is 15 residues long. In germline, CDR1 is SGHNT, CDR2 YENEEA. J lost 6 bases, V lost 5 bases, and 9 bases had no gene match.

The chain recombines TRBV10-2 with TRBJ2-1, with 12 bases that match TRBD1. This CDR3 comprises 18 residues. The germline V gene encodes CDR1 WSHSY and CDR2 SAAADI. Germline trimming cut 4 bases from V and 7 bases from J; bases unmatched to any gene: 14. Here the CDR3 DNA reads TGCGCCAGCAGTGTCGTCAGTGGCGGGACAGGGGGCGCGAATGAGCAGTTCTTC. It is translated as CASSVVSGGTGGANEQFF.

The CDR3 reads CASSWAEWSNQPQHF. In nucleotides, the CDR3 is TGTGCCAGCAGCTGGGCTGAATGGAGCAATCAGCCCCAGCATTTT. This sequence joins TRBV28 and TRBJ1-5; D unclear. V was clipped by 6 bases and J by 1 base, with 13 bases between them. Germline CDR1 MDHEN, CDR2 SYDVKM. The CDR3 is 15 residues long.

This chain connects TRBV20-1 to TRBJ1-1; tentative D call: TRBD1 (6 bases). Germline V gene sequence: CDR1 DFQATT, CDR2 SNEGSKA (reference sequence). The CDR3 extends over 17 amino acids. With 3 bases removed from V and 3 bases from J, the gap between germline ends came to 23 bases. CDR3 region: CSASTHRGGAWDTEAFF. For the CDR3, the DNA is TGCAGTGCTAGTACCCACCGGGGGGGCGCATGGGACACTGAAGCTTTCTTT.

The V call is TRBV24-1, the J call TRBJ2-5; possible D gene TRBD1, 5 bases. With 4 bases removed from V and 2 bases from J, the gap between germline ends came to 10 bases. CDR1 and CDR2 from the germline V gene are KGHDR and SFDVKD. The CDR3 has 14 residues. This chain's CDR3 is CATSDRDGQETQYF. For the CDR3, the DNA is TGTGCCACCAGTGACAGGGATGGGCAAGAGACCCAGTACTTC.

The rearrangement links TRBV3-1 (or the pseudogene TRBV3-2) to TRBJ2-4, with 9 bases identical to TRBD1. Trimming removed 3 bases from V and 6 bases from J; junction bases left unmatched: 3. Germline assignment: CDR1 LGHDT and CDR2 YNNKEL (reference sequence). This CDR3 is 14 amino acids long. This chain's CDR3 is CASSHQDRGNIQYF. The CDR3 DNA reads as TGTGCCAGCAGCCACCAGGACAGGGGAAACATTCAGTACTTC.

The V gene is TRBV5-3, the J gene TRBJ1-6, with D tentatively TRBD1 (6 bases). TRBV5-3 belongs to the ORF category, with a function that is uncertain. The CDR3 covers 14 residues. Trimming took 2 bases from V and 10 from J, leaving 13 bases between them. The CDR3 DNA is TGTGCCAGAAGCTTACGGGGGGCTGGGTCACCCCTCCACTTT. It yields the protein CARSLRGAGSPLHF.

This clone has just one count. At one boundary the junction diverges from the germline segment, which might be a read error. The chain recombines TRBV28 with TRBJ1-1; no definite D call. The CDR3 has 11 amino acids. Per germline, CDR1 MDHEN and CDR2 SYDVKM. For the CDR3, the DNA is TGTGCCAGCGGTTTTAGATTTGAAGCTTTCTTT. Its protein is CASGFRFEAFF.

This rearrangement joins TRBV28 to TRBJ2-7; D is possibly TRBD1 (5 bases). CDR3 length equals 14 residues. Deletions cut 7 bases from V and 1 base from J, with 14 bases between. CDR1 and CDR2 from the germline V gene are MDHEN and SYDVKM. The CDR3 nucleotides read TGTGCCAGCATTGTCCAGGGTGGATCCTACGAGCAGTACTTC. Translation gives CASIVQGGSYEQYF.

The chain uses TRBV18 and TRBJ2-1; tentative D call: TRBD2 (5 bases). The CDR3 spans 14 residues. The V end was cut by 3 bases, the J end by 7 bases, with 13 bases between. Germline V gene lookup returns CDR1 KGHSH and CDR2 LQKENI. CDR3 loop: CASSPRDLTNEQFF. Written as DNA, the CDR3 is TGTGCCAGCTCACCGAGGGATTTAACGAATGAGCAGTTCTTC.

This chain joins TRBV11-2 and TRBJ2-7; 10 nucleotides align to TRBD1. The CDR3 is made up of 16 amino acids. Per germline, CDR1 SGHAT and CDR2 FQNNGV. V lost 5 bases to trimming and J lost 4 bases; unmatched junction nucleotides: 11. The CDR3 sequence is CASSEGTGDWVYEQYF. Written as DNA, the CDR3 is TGTGCCAGCAGCGAGGGGACAGGGGATTGGGTATACGAGCAGTACTTC.

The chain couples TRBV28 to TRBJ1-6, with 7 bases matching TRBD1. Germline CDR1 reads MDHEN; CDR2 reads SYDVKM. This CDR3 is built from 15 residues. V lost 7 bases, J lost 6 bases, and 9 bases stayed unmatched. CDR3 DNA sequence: TGTGCCAGCACTAGACCGGGACAGCGTAATTCACCCCTCCACTTT. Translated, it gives CASTRPGQRNSPLHF.

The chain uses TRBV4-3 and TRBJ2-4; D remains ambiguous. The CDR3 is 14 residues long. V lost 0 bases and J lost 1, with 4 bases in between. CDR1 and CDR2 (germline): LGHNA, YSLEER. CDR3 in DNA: TGCGCCAGCAGCCAAGACAGGGCCAAAAACATTCAGTACTTC. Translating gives CASSQDRAKNIQYF.

This CDR3 reads CASSPISDSTDTQYF. The CDR3 bases are TGTGCCAGCAGTCCCATCAGCGATAGCACAGATACGCAGTATTTT. V usage is TRBV6-2 or TRBV6-3 and J usage is TRBJ2-3; D uncertain. CDR1 and CDR2 (germline): MNHEY, SVGEGT. The CDR3 spans 15 residues. Trimming removed 5 bases from V and 0 bases from J, with 12 bases in between.

The CDR3 here is CASSIDHNQPQHF. CDR3 nucleotides: TGTGCCAGTAGTATAGACCATAATCAGCCCCAGCATTTT. The chain has TRBV19 and TRBJ1-5; D not certain. The V gene lost 0 bases and the J gene lost 4 bases, with 4 bases spanning the gap. From germline, CDR1 is LNHDA and CDR2 SQIVND (reference sequence). This CDR3 comprises 13 residues.

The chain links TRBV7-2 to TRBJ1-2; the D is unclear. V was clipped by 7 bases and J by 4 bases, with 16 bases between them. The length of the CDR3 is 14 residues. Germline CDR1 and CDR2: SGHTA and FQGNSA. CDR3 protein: CASTLGQNSYGYTF. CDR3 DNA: TGTGCCAGCACCCTAGGCCAGAATAGCTATGGCTACACCTTC.